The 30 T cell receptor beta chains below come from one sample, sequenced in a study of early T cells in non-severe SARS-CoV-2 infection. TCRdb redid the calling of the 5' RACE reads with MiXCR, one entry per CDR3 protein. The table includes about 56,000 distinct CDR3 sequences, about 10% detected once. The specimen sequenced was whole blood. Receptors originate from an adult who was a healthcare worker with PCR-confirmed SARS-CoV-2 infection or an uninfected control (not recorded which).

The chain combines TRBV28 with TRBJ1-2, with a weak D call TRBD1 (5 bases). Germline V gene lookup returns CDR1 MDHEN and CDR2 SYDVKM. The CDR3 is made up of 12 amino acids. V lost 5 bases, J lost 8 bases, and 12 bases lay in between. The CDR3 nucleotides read TGTGCCAGCAGTACGGGGCCGAGGGGCTACACCTTC. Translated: CASSTGPRGYTF.

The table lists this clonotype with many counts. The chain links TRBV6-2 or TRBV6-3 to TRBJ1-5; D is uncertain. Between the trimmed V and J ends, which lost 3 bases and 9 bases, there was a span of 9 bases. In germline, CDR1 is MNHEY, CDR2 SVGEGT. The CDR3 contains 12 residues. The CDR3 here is CASSYFNWPQHF. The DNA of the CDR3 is TGTGCCAGCAGTTATTTTAACTGGCCCCAGCATTTT.

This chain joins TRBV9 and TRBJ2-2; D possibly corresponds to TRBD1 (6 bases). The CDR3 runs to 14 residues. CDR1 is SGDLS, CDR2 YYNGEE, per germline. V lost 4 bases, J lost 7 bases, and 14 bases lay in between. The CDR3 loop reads CASSFQGQSGELFF. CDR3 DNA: TGTGCCAGCAGCTTTCAGGGGCAAAGCGGGGAGCTGTTTTTT.

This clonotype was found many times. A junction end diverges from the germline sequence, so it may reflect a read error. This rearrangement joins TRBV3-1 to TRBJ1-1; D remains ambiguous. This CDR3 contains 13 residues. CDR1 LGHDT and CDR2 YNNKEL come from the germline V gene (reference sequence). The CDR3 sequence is CASSQVLWREVFF. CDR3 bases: TGTGCCAGCAGCCAAGTCCTCTGGAGGGAAGTTTTCTTT.

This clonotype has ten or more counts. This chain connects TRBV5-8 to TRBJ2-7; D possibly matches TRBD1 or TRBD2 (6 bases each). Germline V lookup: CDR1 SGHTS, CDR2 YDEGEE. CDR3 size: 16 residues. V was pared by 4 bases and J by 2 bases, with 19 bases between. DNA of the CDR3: TGTGCCAGCAGCATAGCCTCGTCGGGGGCCCCCTACGAGCAGTACTTC. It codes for CASSIASSGAPYEQYF. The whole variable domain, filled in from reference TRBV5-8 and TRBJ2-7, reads EAGVTQSPTHLIKTRGQQATLRCSPISGHTSVYWYQQALGLGLQFLLWYDEGEERNRGNFPPRFSGRQFPNYSSELNVNALELEDSALYLCASSIASSGAPYEQYFGPGTRLTVT.

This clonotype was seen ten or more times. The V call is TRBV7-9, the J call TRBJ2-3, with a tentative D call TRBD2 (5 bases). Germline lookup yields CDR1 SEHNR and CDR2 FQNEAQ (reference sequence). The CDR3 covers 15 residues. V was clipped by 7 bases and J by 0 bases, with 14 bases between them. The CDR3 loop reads CASTQRRISTDTQYF. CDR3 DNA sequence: TGTGCCAGCACCCAGCGGCGGATTAGCACAGATACGCAGTATTTT.

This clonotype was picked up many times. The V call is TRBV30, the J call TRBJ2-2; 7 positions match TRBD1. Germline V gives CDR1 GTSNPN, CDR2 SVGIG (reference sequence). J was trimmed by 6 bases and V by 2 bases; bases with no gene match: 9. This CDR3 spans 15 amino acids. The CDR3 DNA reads TGTGCCTGGAGTCCCGAACAGGGGTACGCCGGGGAGCTGTTTTTT. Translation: CAWSPEQGYAGELFF.

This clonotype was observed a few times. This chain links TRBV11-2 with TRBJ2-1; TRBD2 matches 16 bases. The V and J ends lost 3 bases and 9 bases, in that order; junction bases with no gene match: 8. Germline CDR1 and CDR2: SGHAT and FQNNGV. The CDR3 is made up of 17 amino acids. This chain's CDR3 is CASSFRGTSGRGGEQFF. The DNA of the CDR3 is TGTGCCAGCAGCTTCCGCGGGACTAGCGGGAGGGGTGGTGAGCAGTTCTTC.

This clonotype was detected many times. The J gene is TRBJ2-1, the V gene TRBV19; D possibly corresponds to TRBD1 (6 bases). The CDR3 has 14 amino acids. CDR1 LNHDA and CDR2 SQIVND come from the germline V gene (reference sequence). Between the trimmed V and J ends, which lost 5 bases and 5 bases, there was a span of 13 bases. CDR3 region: CASSVYRDNNEQFF. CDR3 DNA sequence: TGTGCCAGTAGTGTATACCGGGACAACAATGAGCAGTTCTTC.

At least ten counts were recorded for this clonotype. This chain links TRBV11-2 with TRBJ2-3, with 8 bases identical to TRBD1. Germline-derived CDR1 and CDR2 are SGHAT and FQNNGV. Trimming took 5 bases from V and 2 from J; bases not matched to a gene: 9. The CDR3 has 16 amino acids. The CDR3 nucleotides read TGTGCCAGCAGCCAATACAGGGGGATATCCACAGATACGCAGTATTTT. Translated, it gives CASSQYRGISTDTQYF.

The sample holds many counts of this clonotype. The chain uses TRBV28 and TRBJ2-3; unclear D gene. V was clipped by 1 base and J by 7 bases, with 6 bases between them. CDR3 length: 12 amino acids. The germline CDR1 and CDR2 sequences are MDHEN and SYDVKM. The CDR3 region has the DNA TGTGCCAGCAGTTTATCGGGTTATACGCAGTATTTT. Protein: CASSLSGYTQYF. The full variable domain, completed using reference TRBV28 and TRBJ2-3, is DVKVTQSSRYLVKRTGEKVFLECVQDMDHENMFWYRQDPGLGLRLIYFSYDVKMKEKGDIPEGYSVSREKKERFSLILESASTNQTSMYLCASSLSGYTQYFGPGTRLTVL.

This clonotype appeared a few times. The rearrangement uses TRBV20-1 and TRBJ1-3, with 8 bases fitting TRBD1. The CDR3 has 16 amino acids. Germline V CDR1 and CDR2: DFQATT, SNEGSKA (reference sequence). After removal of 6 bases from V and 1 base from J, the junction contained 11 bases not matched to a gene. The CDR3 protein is CSATDRGTRSGNTIYF. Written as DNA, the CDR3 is TGCAGTGCAACAGACAGGGGCACAAGATCTGGAAACACCATATATTTT.

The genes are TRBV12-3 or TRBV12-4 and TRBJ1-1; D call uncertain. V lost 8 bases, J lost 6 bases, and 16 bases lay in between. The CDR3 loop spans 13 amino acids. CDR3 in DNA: TGTGCCAGCCATCCCTCTGTGATATCTGAAGCTTTCTTT. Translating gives CASHPSVISEAFF.

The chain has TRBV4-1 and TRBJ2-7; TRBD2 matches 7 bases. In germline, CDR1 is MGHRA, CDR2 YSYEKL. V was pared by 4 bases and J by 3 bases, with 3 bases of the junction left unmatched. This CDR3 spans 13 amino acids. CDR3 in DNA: TGCGCCAGCAGCCCGAGGGACTACTACGAGCAGTACTTC. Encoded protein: CASSPRDYYEQYF.

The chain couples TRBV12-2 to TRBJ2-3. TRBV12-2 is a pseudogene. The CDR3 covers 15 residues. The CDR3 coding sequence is TGTGCAAGTCGCTTAGGAGCCAGGAGCACAGATACGCAGTATTTT. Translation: CASRLGARSTDTQYF.

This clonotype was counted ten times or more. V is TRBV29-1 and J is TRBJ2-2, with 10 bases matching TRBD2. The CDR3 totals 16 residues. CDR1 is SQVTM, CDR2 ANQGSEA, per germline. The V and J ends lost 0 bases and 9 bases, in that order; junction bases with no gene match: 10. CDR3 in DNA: TGCAGCGTTGAAGATAGGCCTAGCGGGAGTGGTAGGGAGCTGTTTTTT. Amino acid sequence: CSVEDRPSGSGRELFF.

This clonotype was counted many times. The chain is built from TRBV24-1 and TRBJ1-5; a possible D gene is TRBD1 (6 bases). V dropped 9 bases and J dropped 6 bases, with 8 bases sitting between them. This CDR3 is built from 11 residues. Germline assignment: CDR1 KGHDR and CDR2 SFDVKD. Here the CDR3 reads CATLGGQPQHF. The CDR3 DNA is TGTGCCACCTTAGGGGGTCAGCCCCAGCATTTT.

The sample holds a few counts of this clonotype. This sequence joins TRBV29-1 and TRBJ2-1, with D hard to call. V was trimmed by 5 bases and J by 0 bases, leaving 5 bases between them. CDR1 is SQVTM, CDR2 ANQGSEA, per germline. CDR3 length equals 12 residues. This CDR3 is CSVPGSYNEQFF. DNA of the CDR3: TGCAGCGTTCCTGGCTCCTACAATGAGCAGTTCTTC.

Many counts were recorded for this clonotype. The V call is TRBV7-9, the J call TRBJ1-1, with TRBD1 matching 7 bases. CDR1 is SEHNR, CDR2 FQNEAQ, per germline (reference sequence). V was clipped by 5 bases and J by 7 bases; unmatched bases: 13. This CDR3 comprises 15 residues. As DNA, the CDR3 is TGTGCCAGCAGCCCTCGACAGGGTAGGATCCTTGAAGCTTTCTTT. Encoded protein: CASSPRQGRILEAFF.

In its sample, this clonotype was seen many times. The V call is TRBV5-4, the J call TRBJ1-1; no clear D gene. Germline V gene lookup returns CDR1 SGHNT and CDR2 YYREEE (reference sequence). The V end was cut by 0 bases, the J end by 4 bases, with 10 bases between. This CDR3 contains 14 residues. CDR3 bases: TGTGCCAGCAGCTTGGAGTCCCTCGGCACTGAAGCTTTCTTT. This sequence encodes CASSLESLGTEAFF.

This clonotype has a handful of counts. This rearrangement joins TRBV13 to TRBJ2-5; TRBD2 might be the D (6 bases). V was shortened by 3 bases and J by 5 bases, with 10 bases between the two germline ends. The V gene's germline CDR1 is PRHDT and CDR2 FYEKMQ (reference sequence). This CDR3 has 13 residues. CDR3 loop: CASSFSGDETQYF. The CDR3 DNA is TGTGCCAGCAGCTTTAGCGGAGACGAGACCCAGTACTTC.

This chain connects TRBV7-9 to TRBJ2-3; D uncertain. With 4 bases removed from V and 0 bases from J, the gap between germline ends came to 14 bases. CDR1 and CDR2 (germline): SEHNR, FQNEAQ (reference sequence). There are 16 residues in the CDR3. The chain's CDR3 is CASSSYRGRSTDTQYF. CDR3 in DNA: TGTGCCAGCAGCTCGTACAGAGGTCGTAGCACAGATACGCAGTATTTT.

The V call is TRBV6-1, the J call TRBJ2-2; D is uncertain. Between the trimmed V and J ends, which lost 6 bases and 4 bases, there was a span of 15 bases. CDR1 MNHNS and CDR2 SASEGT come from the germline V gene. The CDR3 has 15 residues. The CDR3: CASRLEARPTGELFF. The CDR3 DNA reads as TGTGCCAGCAGGCTAGAGGCCCGGCCCACCGGGGAGCTGTTTTTT.

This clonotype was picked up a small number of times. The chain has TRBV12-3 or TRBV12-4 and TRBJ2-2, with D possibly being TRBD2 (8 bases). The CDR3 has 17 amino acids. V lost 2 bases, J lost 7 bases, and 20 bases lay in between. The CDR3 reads CASSLRGLGGVYGELFF. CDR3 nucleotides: TGTGCCAGCAGTTTACGGGGACTAGGGGGCGTTTACGGGGAGCTGTTTTTT.

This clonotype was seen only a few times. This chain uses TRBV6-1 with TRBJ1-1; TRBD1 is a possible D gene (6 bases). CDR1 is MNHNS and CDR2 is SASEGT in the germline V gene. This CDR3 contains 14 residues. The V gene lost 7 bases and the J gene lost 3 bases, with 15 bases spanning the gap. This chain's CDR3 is CASIYRDLDTEAFF. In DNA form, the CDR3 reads TGTGCCAGCATTTACAGGGATCTGGACACTGAAGCTTTCTTT.

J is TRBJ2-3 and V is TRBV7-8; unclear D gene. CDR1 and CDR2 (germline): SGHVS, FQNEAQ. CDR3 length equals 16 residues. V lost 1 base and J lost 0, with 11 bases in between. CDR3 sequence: CASSLVFSSSTDTQYF. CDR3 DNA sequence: TGTGCCAGCAGCTTAGTTTTCTCCTCTAGCACAGATACGCAGTATTTT.

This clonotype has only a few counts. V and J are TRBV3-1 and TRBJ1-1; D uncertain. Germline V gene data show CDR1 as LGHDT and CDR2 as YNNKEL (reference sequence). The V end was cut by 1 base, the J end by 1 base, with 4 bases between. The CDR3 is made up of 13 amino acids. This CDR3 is CASSQARNTEAFF. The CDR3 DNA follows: TGTGCCAGCAGCCAAGCCAGGAACACTGAAGCTTTCTTT.

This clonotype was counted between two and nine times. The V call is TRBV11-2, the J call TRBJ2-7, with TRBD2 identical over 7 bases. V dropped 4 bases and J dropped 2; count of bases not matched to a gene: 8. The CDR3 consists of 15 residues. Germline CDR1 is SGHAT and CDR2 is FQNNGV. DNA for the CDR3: TGTGCCAGCAGCTCCAACCCCGGGACTACCTACGAGCAGTACTTC. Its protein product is CASSSNPGTTYEQYF.

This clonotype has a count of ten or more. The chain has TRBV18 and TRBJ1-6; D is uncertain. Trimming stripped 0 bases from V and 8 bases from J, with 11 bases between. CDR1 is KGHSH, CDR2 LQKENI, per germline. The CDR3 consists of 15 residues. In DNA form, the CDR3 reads TGTGCCAGCTCACCACCAGGTCATCTCGATTCACCCCTCCACTTT. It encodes CASSPPGHLDSPLHF.

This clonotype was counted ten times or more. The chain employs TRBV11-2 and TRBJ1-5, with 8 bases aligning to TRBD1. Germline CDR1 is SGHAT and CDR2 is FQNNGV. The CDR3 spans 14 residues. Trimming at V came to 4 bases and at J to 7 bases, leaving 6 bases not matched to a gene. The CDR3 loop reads CASSSGQGNQPQHF. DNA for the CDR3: TGTGCCAGCAGCTCTGGACAGGGTAACCAGCCCCAGCATTTT.